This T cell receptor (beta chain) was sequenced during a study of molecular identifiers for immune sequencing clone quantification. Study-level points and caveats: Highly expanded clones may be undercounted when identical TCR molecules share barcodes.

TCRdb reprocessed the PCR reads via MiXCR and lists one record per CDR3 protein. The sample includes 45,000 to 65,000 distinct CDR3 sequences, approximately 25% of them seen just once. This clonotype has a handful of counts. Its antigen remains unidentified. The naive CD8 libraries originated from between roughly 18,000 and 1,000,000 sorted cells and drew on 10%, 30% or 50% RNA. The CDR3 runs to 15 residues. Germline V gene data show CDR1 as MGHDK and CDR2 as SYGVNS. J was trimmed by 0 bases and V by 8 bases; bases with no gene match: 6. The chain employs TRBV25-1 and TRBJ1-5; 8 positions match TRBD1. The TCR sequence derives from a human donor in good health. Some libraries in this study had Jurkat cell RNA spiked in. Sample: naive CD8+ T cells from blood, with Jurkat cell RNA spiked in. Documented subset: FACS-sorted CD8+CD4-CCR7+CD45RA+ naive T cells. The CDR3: CASAGQDYSNQPQHF. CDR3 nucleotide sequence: TGTGCCAGCGCGGGACAGGACTATAGCAATCAGCCCCAGCATTTT.